This is a list of T cell receptor beta chains from one sample in a study of shared clonotypes between healthy human individuals. Profiling relied on immunoSEQ multiplex PCR, and the TCRdb table lists in-frame clones only, not all of them. The sample gives 2 million to 3 million clones, approximately 94% of which show up once; 0.36% is in the top ten. Sequencing was performed on naive CD4+ T cells from PBMCs. Receptors were obtained from a man younger than 30 in good health. Some clones in this sample may be carry-over from other donors' samples. The CDR3 runs from the conserved cysteine through the conserved F or W. The order of the fields is V gene, J gene, CDR3 length, CDR3 protein.

TRBV5-8	TRBJ1-4	16	CASSGGQGGTNEKLFF
TRBV27	TRBJ2-3	17	CASSPSTSGVYGDTQYF
TRBV11-2	TRBJ2-1	14	CASSFSGPYNEQFF
TRBV5-4	TRBJ1-2	16	CASSLLVTGGVYGYTF
TRBV19	TRBJ2-5	15	CASTLEGGAGETQYF
TRBV27	TRBJ1-5	18	CASSSKGRGVDSNQPQHF
TRBV6-4	TRBJ1-1	14	CASSARGGDTEAFF
TRBV28	TRBJ1-4	17	CASSSLGEGRTNEKLFF
TRBV5-8	TRBJ2-7	15	CASSPQGALGIEQYF
TRBV7-2	TRBJ2-3	12	CASSWGLGTQYF
TRBV5-4	TRBJ2-1	15	CASSFTGSSYNEQFF
TRBV5-5	TRBJ2-2	16	CASGPGRLSNTGELFF
TRBV7-8	TRBJ2-1	15	CASSQRLALYNEQFF
TRBV9	TRBJ2-5	17	CASSVGGSGRVLETQYF
TRBV7-6	TRBJ1-5	17	CASSRAGVRVLNQPQHF
TRBV28	TRBJ1-6	16	CASTIRRYRENSPLHF
TRBV5-4	TRBJ2-7	15	CASSTNRGRSYEQYF
TRBV23-1	TRBJ2-3	15	CASSTPDRPGDTQYF